One sample yielded the 8 T cell receptor beta chains listed below, sequenced in a study of blood T cell repertoires in COVID-19. Measured with immunoSEQ multiplex PCR; TCRdb has only the in-frame clones, and not every one. The table records about 500,000 clones, about 89% of them present only once. The specimen was peripheral blood. Receptors originate from a woman between 50 and 59 years old with COVID-19, enrolled during active disease.

The CDR3 sequence is CASSLGGYYGYTF. CDR3 DNA sequence: TGTGCCAGCAGTTTGGGGGGATACTATGGCTACACCTTC. This chain uses TRBV12-3 or TRBV12-4 with TRBJ1-2; tentatively, D is TRBD1 (5 bases). The germline V and J ends were trimmed by 3 bases and 3 bases, with 8 bases remaining between them. CDR3 length: 13 residues.

This chain joins TRBV7-3 and TRBJ2-2; D may be TRBD2 (5 bases). V was clipped by 1 base and J by 6 bases, with 9 bases between them. Per germline, CDR1 SGHTA and CDR2 FQGTGA. This CDR3 contains 14 residues. The CDR3 protein is CASSLSLRAGELFF. DNA of the CDR3: TGTGCCAGCAGCTTAAGTTTGCGGGCCGGGGAGCTGTTTTTT.

This clone was observed once. The V gene is TRBV5-1, the J gene TRBJ2-5; TRBD2 might be the D (5 bases). Trimming left V 5 bases short and J 3 bases short, with 14 bases between. The germline V gene encodes CDR1 SGHRS and CDR2 YFSETQ. The CDR3 contains 14 residues. This CDR3 is CASSRGPSEETQYF. CDR3 nucleotides: TGCGCCAGCAGTCGAGGGCCCTCGGAAGAGACCCAGTACTTC. The whole variable domain, remainder taken from reference TRBV5-1 and TRBJ2-5, is KAGVTQTPRYLIKTRGQQVTLSCSPISGHRSVSWYQQTPGQGLQFLFEYFSETQRNKGNFPGRFSGRQFSNSRSEMNVSTLELGDSALYLCASSRGPSEETQYFGPGTRLLVL.

The chain links TRBV4-1 to TRBJ1-6; D is unclear. The V gene's germline CDR1 is MGHRA and CDR2 YSYEKL. The CDR3 length is 14 residues. The V and J ends lost 2 bases and 7 bases respectively, with 9 bases between them. The CDR3 region is CASSQMTGNSPLHF. The CDR3, as DNA: TGCGCCAGCAGCCAAATGACCGGGAATTCACCCCTCCACTTT.

V is TRBV28 and J is TRBJ1-4; 8 bases agree with TRBD1. The junction had 13 bases not matched to a gene; V was cut back by 6 bases and J by 7 bases. The CDR3 sequence is 16 residues long. The germline V gene has CDR1 MDHEN and CDR2 SYDVKM. This CDR3 reads CASRSGQGVPSEKLFF. CDR3 nucleotide sequence: TGTGCCAGCAGATCCGGACAGGGTGTCCCTAGTGAAAAACTGTTTTTT.

The CDR3 sequence: CASSHRDATSEKLFF. Here the CDR3 DNA reads TGTGCCAGCAGCCACAGGGACGCCACGAGTGAAAAACTGTTTTTT. The chain combines TRBV5-6 with TRBJ1-4; D may be TRBD1 (6 bases). The CDR3 length is 15 residues. Germline V gene sequence: CDR1 SGHDT, CDR2 YYEEEE. V was pared by 4 bases and J by 7 bases, with 17 bases between.

The chain carries TRBV5-1 and TRBJ2-1; no firm D call. V lost 3 bases and J lost 0, with 10 bases in between. The CDR3 is made up of 15 amino acids. Germline CDR1 and CDR2: SGHRS and YFSETQ. The CDR3 DNA sequence: TGCGCCAGCAGCTACGACCCTAGCTCCTACAATGAGCAGTTCTTC. Protein product: CASSYDPSSYNEQFF.

The chain recombines TRBV6-1 with TRBJ2-7, with TRBD1 matching over 8 bases. V was clipped by 2 bases and J by 13 bases; unmatched bases: 13. The CDR3 is 14 residues long. In germline, CDR1 is MNHNS, CDR2 SASEGT. The CDR3 loop is CASSELDRGPSHYF. The CDR3 DNA is TGTGCCAGCAGTGAATTAGACAGGGGTCCTTCCCACTACTTC.